The following is a T cell receptor beta chain sequence with its context. Its specificity is not known. Measured with immunoSEQ multiplex PCR; TCRdb has only the in-frame clones, and not every one. This table has around 70,000 clones, more than 75% appearing once. Time point given: week 35, safety follow-up. Every single dose of the vaccine, 300 ug of mutant IDH1 20-mer peptide, came with topical imiquimod. The study enrolled donors with new WHO grade 3 or 4 IDH1-mutant, ATRX-lost astrocytomas. The data stem from a study of a mutant IDH1 vaccine in newly diagnosed glioma. V was pared by 5 bases and J by 7 bases, with 16 bases of the junction left unmatched. The CDR3 is 16 residues long. From germline, CDR1 is SGHAT and CDR2 FQNNGV.

The source is a man younger than 45 with glioma. V and J are TRBV11-2 and TRBJ2-5; 7 bases map to TRBD2. The source material was PBMCs, sampled from a glioma patient whose treatment included an IDH1 peptide vaccine. The CDR3 coding sequence is TGTGCCAGCAGCCCCCGGGGGGTCACCCCCCGGGTGACCCAGTACTTC. Residues: CASSPRGVTPRVTQYF.